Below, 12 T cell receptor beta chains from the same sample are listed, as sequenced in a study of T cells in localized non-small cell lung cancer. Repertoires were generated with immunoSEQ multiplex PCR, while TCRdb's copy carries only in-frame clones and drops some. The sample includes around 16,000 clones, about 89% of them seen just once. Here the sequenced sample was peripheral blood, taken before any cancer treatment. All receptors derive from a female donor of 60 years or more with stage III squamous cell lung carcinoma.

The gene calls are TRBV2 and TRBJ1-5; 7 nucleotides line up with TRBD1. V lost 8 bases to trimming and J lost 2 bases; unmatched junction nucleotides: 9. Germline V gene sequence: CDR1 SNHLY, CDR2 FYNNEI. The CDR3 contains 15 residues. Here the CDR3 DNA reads TGTGCCAGCGGGGACAGCCTCCCGGGCAATCAGCCCCAGCATTTT. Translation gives CASGDSLPGNQPQHF.

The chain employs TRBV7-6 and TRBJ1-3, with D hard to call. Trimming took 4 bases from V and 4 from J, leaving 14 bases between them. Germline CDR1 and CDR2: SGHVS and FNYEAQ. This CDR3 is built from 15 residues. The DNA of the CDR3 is TGTGCCAGCAGCTATACTCTAACACCGGGAAACACCATATATTTT. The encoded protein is CASSYTLTPGNTIYF.

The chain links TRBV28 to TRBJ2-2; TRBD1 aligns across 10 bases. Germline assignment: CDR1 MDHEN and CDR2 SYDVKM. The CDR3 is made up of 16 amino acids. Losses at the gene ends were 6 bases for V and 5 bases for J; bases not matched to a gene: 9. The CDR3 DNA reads TGTGCCAGCAGCTCCGGGACAGGGGAACGGACCGGGGAGCTGTTTTTT. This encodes CASSSGTGERTGELFF.

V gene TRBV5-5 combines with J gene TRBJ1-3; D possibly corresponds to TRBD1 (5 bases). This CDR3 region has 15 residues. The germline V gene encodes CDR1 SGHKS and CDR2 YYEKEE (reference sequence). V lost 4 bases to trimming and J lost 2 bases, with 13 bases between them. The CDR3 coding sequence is TGTGCCAGCAGCACGGACACTGCGGCTGGAAACACCATATATTTT. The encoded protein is CASSTDTAAGNTIYF. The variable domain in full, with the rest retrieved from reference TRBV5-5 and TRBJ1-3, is DAGVTQSPTHLIKTRGQQVTLRCSPISGHKSVSWYQQVLGQGPQFIFQYYEKEERGRGNFPDRFSARQFPNYSSELNVNALLLGDSALYLCASSTDTAAGNTIYFGEGSWLTVV.

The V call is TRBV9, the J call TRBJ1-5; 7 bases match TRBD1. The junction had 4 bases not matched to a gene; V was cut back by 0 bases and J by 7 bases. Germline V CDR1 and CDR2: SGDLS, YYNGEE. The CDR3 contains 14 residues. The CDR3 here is CASSVGGTDQPQHF. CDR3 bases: TGTGCCAGCAGCGTAGGTGGGACAGACCAGCCCCAGCATTTT. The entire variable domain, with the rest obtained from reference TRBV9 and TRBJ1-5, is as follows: DSGVTQTPKHLITATGQRVTLRCSPRSGDLSVYWYQQSLDQGLQFLIQYYNGEERAKGNILERFSAQQFPDLHSELNLSSLELGDSALYFCASSVGGTDQPQHFGDGTRLSIL.

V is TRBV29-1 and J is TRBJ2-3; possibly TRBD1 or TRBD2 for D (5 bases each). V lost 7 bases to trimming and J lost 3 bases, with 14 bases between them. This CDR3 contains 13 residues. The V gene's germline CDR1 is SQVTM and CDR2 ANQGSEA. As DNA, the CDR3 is TGCAGCGCCTCTTCCTGGGGGACAGATACGCAGTATTTT. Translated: CSASSWGTDTQYF.

CDR3 bases: TGTGCCAGCAGCCTCGACAGGGGTGCCACAGATACGCAGTATTTT. It yields the protein CASSLDRGATDTQYF. The J gene is TRBJ2-3, the V gene TRBV11-2; 8 bases line up with TRBD1. Trimming at V came to 5 bases and at J to 2 bases, leaving 6 bases not matched to a gene. This CDR3 has 15 amino acids. Germline CDR1 SGHAT, CDR2 FQNNGV.

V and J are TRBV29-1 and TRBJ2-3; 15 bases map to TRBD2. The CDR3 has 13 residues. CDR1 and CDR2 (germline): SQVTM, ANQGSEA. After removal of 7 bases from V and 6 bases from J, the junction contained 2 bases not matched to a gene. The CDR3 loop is CSAGLAGGDTQYF. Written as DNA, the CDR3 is TGCAGCGCAGGACTAGCGGGAGGGGATACGCAGTATTTT.

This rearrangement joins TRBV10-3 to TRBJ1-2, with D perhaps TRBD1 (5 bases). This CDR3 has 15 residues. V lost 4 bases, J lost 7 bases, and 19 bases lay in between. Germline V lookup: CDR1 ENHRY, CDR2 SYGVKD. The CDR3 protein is CAISGDGPLVGGYTF. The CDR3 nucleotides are TGTGCCATCAGTGGGGACGGTCCGTTGGTTGGTGGCTACACCTTC.

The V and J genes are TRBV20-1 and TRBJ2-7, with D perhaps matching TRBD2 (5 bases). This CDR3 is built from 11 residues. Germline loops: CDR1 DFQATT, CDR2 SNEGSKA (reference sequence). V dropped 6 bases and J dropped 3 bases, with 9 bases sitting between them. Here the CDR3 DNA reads TGCAGTGCCCCCGGGGTCTACGAGCAGTACTTC. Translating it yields CSAPGVYEQYF.

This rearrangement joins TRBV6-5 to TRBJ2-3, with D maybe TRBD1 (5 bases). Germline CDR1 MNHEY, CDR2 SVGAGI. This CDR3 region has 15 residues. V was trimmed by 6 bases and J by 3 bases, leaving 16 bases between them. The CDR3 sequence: CASSRQIPGTDTQYF. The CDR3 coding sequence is TGTGCCAGCAGCCGACAGATCCCTGGAACAGATACGCAGTATTTT.

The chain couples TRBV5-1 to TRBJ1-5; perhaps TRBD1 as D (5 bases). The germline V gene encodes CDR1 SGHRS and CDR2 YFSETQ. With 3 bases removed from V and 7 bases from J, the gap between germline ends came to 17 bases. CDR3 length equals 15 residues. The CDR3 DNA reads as TGCGCCAGCAGCTCAAGACCGGGGCTCAAGCAGCCCCAGCATTTT. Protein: CASSSRPGLKQPQHF.